Sequencing of this TCR beta chain was carried out in a study of blood T cell repertoires in COVID-19. There are 15 residues in the CDR3. Germline V gene lookup returns CDR1 MGHRA and CDR2 YSYEKL. V lost 0 bases and J lost 5, with 13 bases in between. Authors' methods: How many nucleated cells were present was estimated from reference gene primer amplification. TCRdb's copy holds only in-frame clones and misses some; the assay was immunoSEQ multiplex PCR. V and J calls and clone size are those listed in that table; D and trimming were worked out from the DNA. The sample has roughly 300,000 clones, roughly 85% seen once; the top ten hold 2% to 3%. The cohort comprised adults aged 18 to 89 years residing in 24 US areas.

Sequenced input: PBMCs or T cells enriched from blood (not recorded which). The receptor was isolated from a woman aged 50 to 65 who had recovered from COVID-19. V usage is TRBV4-1 and J usage is TRBJ1-2; D is unresolved. In nucleotides, the CDR3 is TGCGCCAGCAGCCAAGAGATCGCCAGAAGATATGGCTACACCTTC. Translating gives CASSQEIARRYGYTF.